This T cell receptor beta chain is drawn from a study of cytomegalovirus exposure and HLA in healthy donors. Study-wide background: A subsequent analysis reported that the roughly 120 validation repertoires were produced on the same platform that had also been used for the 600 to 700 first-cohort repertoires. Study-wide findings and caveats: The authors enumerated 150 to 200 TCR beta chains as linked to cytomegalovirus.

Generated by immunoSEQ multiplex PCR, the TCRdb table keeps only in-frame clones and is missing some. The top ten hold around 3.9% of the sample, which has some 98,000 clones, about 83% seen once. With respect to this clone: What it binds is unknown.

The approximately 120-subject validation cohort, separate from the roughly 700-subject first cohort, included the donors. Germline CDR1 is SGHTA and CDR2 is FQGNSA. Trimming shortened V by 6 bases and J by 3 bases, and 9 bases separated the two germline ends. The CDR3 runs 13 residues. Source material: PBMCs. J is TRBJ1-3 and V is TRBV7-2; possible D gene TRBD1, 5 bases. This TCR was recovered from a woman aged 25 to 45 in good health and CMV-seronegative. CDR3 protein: CASRQGGGNTIYF. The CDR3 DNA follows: TGTGCCAGCAGGCAGGGAGGTGGAAACACCATATATTTT.